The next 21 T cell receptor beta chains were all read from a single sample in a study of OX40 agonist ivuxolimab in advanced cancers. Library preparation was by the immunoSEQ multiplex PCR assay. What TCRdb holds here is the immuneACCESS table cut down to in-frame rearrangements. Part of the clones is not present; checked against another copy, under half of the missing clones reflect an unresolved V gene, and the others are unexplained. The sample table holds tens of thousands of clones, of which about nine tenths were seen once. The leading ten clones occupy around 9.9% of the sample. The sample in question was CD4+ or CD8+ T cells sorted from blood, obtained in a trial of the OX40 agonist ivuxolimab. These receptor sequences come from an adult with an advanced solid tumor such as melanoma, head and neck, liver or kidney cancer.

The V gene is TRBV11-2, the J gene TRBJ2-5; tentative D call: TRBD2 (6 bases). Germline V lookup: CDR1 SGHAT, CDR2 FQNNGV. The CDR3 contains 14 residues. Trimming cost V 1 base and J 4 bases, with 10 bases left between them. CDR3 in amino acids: CASSLVIGRETQYF. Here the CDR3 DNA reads TGTGCCAGCAGCTTAGTGATCGGGAGAGAGACCCAGTACTTC.

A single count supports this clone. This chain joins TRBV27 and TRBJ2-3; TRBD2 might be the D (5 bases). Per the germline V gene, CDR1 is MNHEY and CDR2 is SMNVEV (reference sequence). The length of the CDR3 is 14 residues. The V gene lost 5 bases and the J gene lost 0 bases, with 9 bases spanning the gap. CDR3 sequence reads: CASSRRLSTDTQYF. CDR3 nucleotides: TGTGCCAGCAGTCGGAGGCTAAGCACAGATACGCAGTATTTT.

Written as DNA, the CDR3 is TGTGCCAGCAGCTTTGGGACCGCTAGCACAGATACGCAGTATTTT. Translated, it gives CASSFGTASTDTQYF. This chain connects TRBV5-6 to TRBJ2-3, with D perhaps being TRBD1 or TRBD2 (5 bases each). CDR3 length: 15 residues. Germline V lookup: CDR1 SGHDT, CDR2 YYEEEE. V lost 2 bases, J lost 0 bases, and 10 bases lay in between.

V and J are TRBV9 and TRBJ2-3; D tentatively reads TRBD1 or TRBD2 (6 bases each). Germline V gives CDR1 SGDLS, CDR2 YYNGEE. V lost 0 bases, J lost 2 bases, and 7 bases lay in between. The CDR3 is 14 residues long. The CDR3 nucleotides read TGTGCCAGCAGCGTAGCGGGGGCCACAGATACGCAGTATTTT. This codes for CASSVAGATDTQYF.

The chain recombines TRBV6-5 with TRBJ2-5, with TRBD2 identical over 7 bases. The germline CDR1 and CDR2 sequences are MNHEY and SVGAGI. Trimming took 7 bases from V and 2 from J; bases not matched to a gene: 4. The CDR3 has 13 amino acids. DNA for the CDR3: TGTGCCAGCAAGGCTAGCGGTCAAGAGACCCAGTACTTC. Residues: CASKASGQETQYF.

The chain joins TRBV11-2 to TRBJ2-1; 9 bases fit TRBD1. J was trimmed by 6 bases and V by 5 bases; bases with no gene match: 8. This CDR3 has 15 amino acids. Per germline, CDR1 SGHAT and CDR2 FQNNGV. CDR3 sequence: CASSPSGTGINEQFF. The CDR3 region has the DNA TGTGCCAGCAGCCCCTCGGGGACAGGGATCAATGAGCAGTTCTTC.

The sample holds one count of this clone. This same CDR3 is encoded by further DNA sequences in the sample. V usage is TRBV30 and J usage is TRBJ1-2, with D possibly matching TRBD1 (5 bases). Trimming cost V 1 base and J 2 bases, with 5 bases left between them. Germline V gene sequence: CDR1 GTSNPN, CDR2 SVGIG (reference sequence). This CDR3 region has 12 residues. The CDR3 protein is CAWSGDNYGYTF. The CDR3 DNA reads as TGTGCCTGGAGTGGGGACAACTATGGCTACACCTTC.

The CDR3 is CASSWDTGELFF. DNA of the CDR3: TGTGCCAGCAGTTGGGACACCGGGGAGCTGTTTTTT. The chain links TRBV6-1 to TRBJ2-2, with unresolved D. Germline loops: CDR1 MNHNS, CDR2 SASEGT. The CDR3 runs to 12 residues. V shed 5 bases and J shed 3 bases, with 4 bases lying between them.

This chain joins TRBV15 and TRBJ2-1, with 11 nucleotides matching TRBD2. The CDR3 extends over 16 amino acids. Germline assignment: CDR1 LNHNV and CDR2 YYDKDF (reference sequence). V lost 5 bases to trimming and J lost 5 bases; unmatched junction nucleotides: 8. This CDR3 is CATSVVGLAVNNEQFF. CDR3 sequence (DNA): TGTGCCACCAGCGTAGTGGGACTAGCGGTGAACAATGAGCAGTTCTTC.

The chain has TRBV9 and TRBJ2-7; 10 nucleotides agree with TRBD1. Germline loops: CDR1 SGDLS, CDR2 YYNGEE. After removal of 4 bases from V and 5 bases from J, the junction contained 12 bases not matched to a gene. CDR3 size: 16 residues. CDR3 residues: CASSFHRDRGFNEQYF. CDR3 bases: TGTGCCAGCAGCTTCCACCGGGACAGGGGTTTCAACGAGCAGTACTTC.

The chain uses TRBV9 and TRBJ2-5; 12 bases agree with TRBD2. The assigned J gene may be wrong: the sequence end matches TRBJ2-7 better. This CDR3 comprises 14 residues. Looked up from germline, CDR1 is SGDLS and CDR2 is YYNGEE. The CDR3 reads CASSVTSGSYEQYF. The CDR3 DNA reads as TGTGCCAGCAGCGTGACTAGCGGGAGTTACGAGCAGTACTTC.

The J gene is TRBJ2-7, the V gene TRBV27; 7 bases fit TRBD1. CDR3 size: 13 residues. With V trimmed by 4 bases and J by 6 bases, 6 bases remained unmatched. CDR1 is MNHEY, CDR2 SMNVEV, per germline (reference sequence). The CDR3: CASSYAQGVEQYF. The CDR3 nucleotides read TGTGCCAGCAGTTACGCGCAGGGGGTCGAGCAGTACTTC.

The CDR3 spells CASSLGRRGLDTEAFF. CDR3 DNA: TGTGCCAGCAGCTTAGGTCGTCGGGGGCTAGACACTGAAGCTTTCTTT. The chain couples TRBV13 to TRBJ1-1; tentative D call: TRBD1 (6 bases). Trimming shortened V by 0 bases and J by 3 bases, and 14 bases separated the two germline ends. This CDR3 spans 16 amino acids. Germline V CDR1 and CDR2: PRHDT, FYEKMQ (reference sequence). The full variable domain, its missing parts supplied by reference TRBV13 and TRBJ1-1, is AAGVIQSPRHLIKEKRETATLKCYPIPRHDTVYWYQQGPGQDPQFLISFYEKMQSDKGSIPDRFSAQQFSDYHSELNMSSLELGDSALYFCASSLGRRGLDTEAFFGQGTRLTVV.

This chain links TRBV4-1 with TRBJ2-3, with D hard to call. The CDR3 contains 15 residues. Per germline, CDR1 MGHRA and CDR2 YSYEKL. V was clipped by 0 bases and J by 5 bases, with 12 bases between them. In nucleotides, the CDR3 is TGCGCCAGCAGCCAAGAGTTTCCCGGAGTAGATACGCAGTATTTT. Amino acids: CASSQEFPGVDTQYF.

The CDR3 bases are TGTGCCAGCAGCCTGACAGGAACCAAAAACATTCAGTACTTC. It encodes CASSLTGTKNIQYF. This chain joins TRBV5-4 and TRBJ2-4; TRBD1 might be the D (6 bases). V lost 4 bases to trimming and J lost 2 bases, with 10 bases between them. The CDR3 is 14 residues long. In germline, CDR1 is SGHNT, CDR2 YYREEE (reference sequence).

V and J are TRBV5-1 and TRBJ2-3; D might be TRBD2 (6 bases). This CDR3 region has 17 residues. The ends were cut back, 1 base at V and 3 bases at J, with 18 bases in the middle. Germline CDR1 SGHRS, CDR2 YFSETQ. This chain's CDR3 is CASSLSNSGLLTDTQYF. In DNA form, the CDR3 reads TGCGCCAGCAGCTTGTCCAATTCGGGACTTTTAACAGATACGCAGTATTTT. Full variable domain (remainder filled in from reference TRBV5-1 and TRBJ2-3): KAGVTQTPRYLIKTRGQQVTLSCSPISGHRSVSWYQQTPGQGLQFLFEYFSETQRNKGNFPGRFSGRQFSNSRSEMNVSTLELGDSALYLCASSLSNSGLLTDTQYFGPGTRLTVL.

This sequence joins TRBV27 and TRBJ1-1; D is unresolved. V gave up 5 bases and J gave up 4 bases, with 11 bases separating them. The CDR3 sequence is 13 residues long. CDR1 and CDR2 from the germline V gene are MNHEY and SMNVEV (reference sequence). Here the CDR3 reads CASSPSAGTEAFF. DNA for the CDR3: TGTGCCAGCAGTCCCTCGGCGGGCACTGAAGCTTTCTTT.

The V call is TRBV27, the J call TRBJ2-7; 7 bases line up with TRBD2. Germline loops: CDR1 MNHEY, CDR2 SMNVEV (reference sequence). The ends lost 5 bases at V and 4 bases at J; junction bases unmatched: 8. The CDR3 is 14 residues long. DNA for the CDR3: TGTGCCAGCAGTGAAGGGGAGGGTAGTTACGAGCAGTACTTC. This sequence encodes CASSEGEGSYEQYF.

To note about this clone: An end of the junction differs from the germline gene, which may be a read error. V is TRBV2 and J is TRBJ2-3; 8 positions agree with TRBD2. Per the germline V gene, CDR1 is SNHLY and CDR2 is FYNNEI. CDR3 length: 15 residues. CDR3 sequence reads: CARSRRAGGTDTQYF. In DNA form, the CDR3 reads TGTGCCAGATCGCGGCGGGCGGGGGGCACTGATACGCAGTATTTT.

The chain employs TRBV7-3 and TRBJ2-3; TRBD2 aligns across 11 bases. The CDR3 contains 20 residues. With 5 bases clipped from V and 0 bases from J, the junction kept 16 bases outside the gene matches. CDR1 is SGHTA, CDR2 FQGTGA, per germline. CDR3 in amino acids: CASSLQVGLAENPSTDTQYF. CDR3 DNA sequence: TGTGCCAGCAGCCTCCAAGTGGGACTAGCGGAGAACCCTAGCACAGATACGCAGTATTTT. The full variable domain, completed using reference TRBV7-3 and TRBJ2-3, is GAGVSQTPSNKVTEKGKYVELRCDPISGHTALYWYRQSLGQGPEFLIYFQGTGAADDSGLPNDRFFAVRPEGSVSTLKIQRTERGDSAVYLCASSLQVGLAENPSTDTQYFGPGTRLTVL.

The CDR3 bases are TGTGCCAGCGACAGGGTGGACGAGCAGTACTTC. Protein sequence: CASDRVDEQYF. The V call is TRBV6-1, the J call TRBJ2-7; 7 bases are shared with TRBD1. There are 11 residues in the CDR3. J was trimmed by 5 bases and V by 8 bases; bases with no gene match: 3. Germline values: CDR1 MNHNS, CDR2 SASEGT.